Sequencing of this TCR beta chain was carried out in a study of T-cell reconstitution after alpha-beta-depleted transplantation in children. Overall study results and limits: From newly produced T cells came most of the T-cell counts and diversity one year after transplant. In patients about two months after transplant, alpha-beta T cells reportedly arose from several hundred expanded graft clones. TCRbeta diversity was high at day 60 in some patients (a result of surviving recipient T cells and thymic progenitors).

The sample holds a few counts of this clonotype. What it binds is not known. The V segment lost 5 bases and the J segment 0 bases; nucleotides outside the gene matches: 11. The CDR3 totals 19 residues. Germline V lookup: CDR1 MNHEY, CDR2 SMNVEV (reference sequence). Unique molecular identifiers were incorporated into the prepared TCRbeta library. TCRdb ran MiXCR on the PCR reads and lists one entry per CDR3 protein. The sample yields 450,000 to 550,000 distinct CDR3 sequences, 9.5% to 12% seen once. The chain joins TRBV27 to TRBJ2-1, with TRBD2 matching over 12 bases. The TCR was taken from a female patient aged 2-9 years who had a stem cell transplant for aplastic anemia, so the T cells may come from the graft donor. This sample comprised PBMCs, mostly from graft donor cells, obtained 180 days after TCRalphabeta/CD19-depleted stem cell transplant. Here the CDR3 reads CASSLVLTSGRISYNEQFF. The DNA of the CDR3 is TGTGCCAGCAGTCTGGTATTGACTAGCGGGAGAATCTCCTACAATGAGCAGTTCTTC.